The 24 T cell receptor beta chains given below trace back to one sample, sequenced in a study of cytomegalovirus exposure and HLA in healthy donors. Primers included in the PCR were 60 Vbeta and 13 Jbeta primers. Assay used: immunoSEQ multiplex PCR; TCRdb lists only in-frame clones, some missing. There are more than 80,000 clones in the sample; 78% occur only once, and less than 6.5% lies in the top ten. The sample comprised PBMCs. These receptors were taken from a man younger than 30 in good health and CMV-seropositive.

The chain combines TRBV5-1 with TRBJ2-5; D is perhaps TRBD2 (5 bases). The germline CDR1 and CDR2 sequences are SGHRS and YFSETQ. The length of the CDR3 is 12 residues. Trimming cost V 5 bases and J 2 bases, with 7 bases left between them. The CDR3 spells CASRRAQETQYF. The DNA of the CDR3 is TGCGCCAGCAGGAGGGCTCAAGAGACCCAGTACTTC.

This clone was observed a few times. The chain has TRBV18 and TRBJ1-2; 7 nucleotides align to TRBD1. V gave up 2 bases and J gave up 4 bases; unmatched junction bases: 10. Germline V gene data show CDR1 as KGHSH and CDR2 as LQKENI. The CDR3 consists of 16 residues. The CDR3 loop reads CASSPSPPGTAYGYTF. The CDR3 nucleotides are TGTGCCAGCTCACCAAGTCCCCCCGGGACAGCCTATGGCTACACCTTC.

This clone was observed a handful of times. The chain couples TRBV15 to TRBJ1-4; TRBD1 aligns across 8 bases. The V segment lost 2 bases and the J segment 6 bases; nucleotides outside the gene matches: 2. The length of the CDR3 is 14 residues. Germline lookup yields CDR1 LNHNV and CDR2 YYDKDF (reference sequence). CDR3 coding DNA: TGTGCCACCAGCAGACAGGGGGCGGATGAAAAACTGTTTTTT. Translating gives CATSRQGADEKLFF.

CDR3 residues: CASSRQTGGYEQYF. In DNA form, the CDR3 reads TGTGCCAGCAGCAGACAAACGGGGGGCTACGAGCAGTACTTC. This chain joins TRBV27 and TRBJ2-7; 7 bases map to TRBD2. The CDR3 has 14 residues. The germline V gene has CDR1 MNHEY and CDR2 SMNVEV (reference sequence). The ends lost 6 bases at V and 3 bases at J; junction bases unmatched: 8.

The chain has TRBV6-5 and TRBJ1-1; 7 nucleotides match TRBD1. Germline V CDR1 and CDR2: MNHEY, SVGAGI. This CDR3 has 14 amino acids. The junction had 11 bases not matched to a gene; V was cut back by 8 bases and J by 5 bases. Here the CDR3 reads CASGPRQGWTEAFF. For the CDR3, the DNA is TGTGCCAGCGGCCCCCGACAGGGTTGGACTGAAGCTTTCTTT.

V is TRBV20-1 and J is TRBJ1-2; D is undetermined. The ends were cut back, 7 bases at V and 2 bases at J, with 8 bases in the middle. Germline CDR1 DFQATT, CDR2 SNEGSKA (reference sequence). The CDR3 is 11 residues long. The CDR3 loop reads CSGGINYGYTF. The DNA of the CDR3 is TGCAGTGGCGGGATCAACTATGGCTACACCTTC.

The chain recombines TRBV13 with TRBJ2-5; possibly TRBD2 for D (5 bases). This CDR3 spans 12 amino acids. V was trimmed by 5 bases and J by 5 bases, leaving 9 bases between them. CDR1 and CDR2 from the germline V gene are PRHDT and FYEKMQ (reference sequence). CDR3 coding DNA: TGTGCCAGCAGCGGGAGAACTGAGACCCAGTACTTC. Amino acid sequence: CASSGRTETQYF.

V usage is TRBV7-9 and J usage is TRBJ2-7, with a weak D call TRBD1 (6 bases). CDR3 length: 16 amino acids. Germline CDR1 and CDR2: SEHNR and FQNEAQ (reference sequence). Trimming removed 0 bases from V and 2 bases from J, with 14 bases in between. The CDR3 sequence is CASSLAPNRVAYEQYF. CDR3 nucleotide sequence: TGTGCCAGCAGCTTAGCTCCGAACAGGGTGGCCTACGAGCAGTACTTC.

The V call is TRBV7-8, the J call TRBJ1-1; no clear D. Trimming removed 5 bases from V and 0 bases from J, with 10 bases in between. There are 14 residues in the CDR3. Germline V lookup: CDR1 SGHVS, CDR2 FQNEAQ. The CDR3 protein is CASSPSEVNTEAFF. Written as DNA, the CDR3 is TGTGCCAGCAGCCCCAGCGAAGTGAACACTGAAGCTTTCTTT.

This clone has more than one count but fewer than ten. The chain is built from TRBV5-1 and TRBJ2-3, with D perhaps matching TRBD2 (5 bases). CDR3 length: 15 amino acids. Germline values: CDR1 SGHRS, CDR2 YFSETQ. Trimming removed 3 bases at V and 2 bases at J, with 13 bases between. CDR3 sequence (DNA): TGCGCCAGCAGCTCCGGACTCGACTTCACAGATACGCAGTATTTT. Translated, it gives CASSSGLDFTDTQYF.

The chain links TRBV10-3 to TRBJ1-2, with TRBD1 matching over 8 bases. Germline assignment: CDR1 ENHRY and CDR2 SYGVKD. Trimming removed 0 bases from V and 1 base from J; junction bases left unmatched: 4. The CDR3 is 16 amino acids. Here the CDR3 DNA reads TGTGCCATCAGTGAGTCTACAGGGGGATATAACTATGGCTACACCTTC. Protein sequence: CAISESTGGYNYGYTF.

The chain uses TRBV29-1 and TRBJ2-3, with 7 bases that match TRBD2. The CDR3 contains 15 residues. The V gene's germline CDR1 is SQVTM and CDR2 ANQGSEA. Trimming removed 3 bases from V and 2 bases from J; junction bases left unmatched: 8. CDR3 sequence reads: CSVDPGSGNTDTQYF. Here the CDR3 DNA reads TGCAGCGTTGACCCGGGGAGCGGGAACACAGATACGCAGTATTTT.

The chain joins TRBV29-1 to TRBJ2-7; no clear D gene. V shed 6 bases and J shed 5 bases, with 8 bases lying between them. CDR3 length equals 10 residues. Germline V gene lookup returns CDR1 SQVTM and CDR2 ANQGSEA. CDR3 loop: CSVRHDEQYF. The DNA for the CDR3 is TGCAGCGTCCGACACGACGAGCAGTACTTC.

This clone was observed a few times. The J gene is TRBJ1-1, the V gene TRBV6-5; a weak D match, TRBD1 (5 bases). This CDR3 is built from 13 residues. Trimming took off 5 bases at V and 4 bases at J, with 11 bases between the two ends. Germline V CDR1 and CDR2: MNHEY, SVGAGI. The CDR3 spells CASSLLGRTEAFF. The CDR3 DNA follows: TGTGCCAGCAGTCTCCTGGGGCGCACTGAAGCTTTCTTT.

This clone occurred once. V gene TRBV29-1 combines with J gene TRBJ2-2; TRBD1 might be the D (5 bases). Germline assignment: CDR1 SQVTM and CDR2 ANQGSEA. V was clipped by 4 bases and J by 6 bases, with 12 bases between them. This CDR3 has 13 amino acids. This CDR3 reads CSVADSRAGELFF. The CDR3 DNA sequence: TGCAGCGTTGCTGACAGCCGAGCCGGGGAGCTGTTTTTT.

Only a few counts were recorded for this clone. The junction and the germline gene differ at one end; a read error may be behind it. The genes are TRBV7-7 and TRBJ2-7, with 8 bases matching TRBD1. CDR1 SSHAT and CDR2 FNYEAQ come from the germline V gene (reference sequence). CDR3 size: 15 residues. The CDR3, as DNA: TGTGCTAGCAGCTCCCCCGGGACAGGTAAGAACGAGCAGTACTTC. Residues: CASSSPGTGKNEQYF.

This rearrangement joins TRBV10-1 to TRBJ2-1, with TRBD2 matching 11 bases. The junction had 11 bases not matched to a gene; V was cut back by 4 bases and J by 9 bases. Germline CDR1 reads WNHNN; CDR2 reads SYGVQD (reference sequence). The CDR3 spans 16 residues. Here the CDR3 reads CASSGPSGGSLGEQFF. The CDR3 DNA sequence: TGCGCCAGCAGTGGCCCTAGCGGGGGGTCTCTGGGTGAGCAGTTCTTC.

The rearrangement links TRBV5-4 to TRBJ2-7; weak D call: TRBD2 (6 bases). The germline gives CDR1 SGHNT, CDR2 YYREEE (reference sequence). The CDR3 covers 14 residues. V lost 4 bases, J lost 1 base, and 12 bases lay in between. CDR3 sequence: CASSHDRESYEQYF. CDR3 coding DNA: TGTGCCAGCAGCCATGACCGGGAGTCCTACGAGCAGTACTTC.

The table lists this clone with a few counts. The chain has TRBV6-1 and TRBJ1-1; no reliable D call. The CDR3 covers 15 residues. The V end lost 2 bases, the J end lost 7 bases, and 17 bases lay between the germline ends. Germline CDR1 reads MNHNS; CDR2 reads SASEGT. CDR3 bases: TGTGCCAGCAGTGAATTAGGTCTGTCGGGAGTTGAAGCTTTCTTT. Its translation is CASSELGLSGVEAFF.

V is TRBV4-2 and J is TRBJ2-3; 11 nucleotides align to TRBD1. Trimming cost V 4 bases and J 4 bases; bases outside gene matches: 4. The CDR3 length is 15 residues. From germline, CDR1 is LGHNA and CDR2 YNFKEQ. This CDR3 reads CASSRGQGEADTQYF. CDR3 DNA: TGTGCCAGCAGCCGGGGACAGGGGGAGGCAGATACGCAGTATTTT.

The chain recombines TRBV7-9 with TRBJ1-1, with D possibly being TRBD1 (5 bases). This CDR3 is built from 15 residues. Germline lookup yields CDR1 SEHNR and CDR2 FQNEAQ (reference sequence). The V end was cut by 0 bases, the J end by 4 bases, with 12 bases between. As DNA, the CDR3 is TGTGCCAGCAGCTTAGCGGTCAGGGAGGTCACTGAAGCTTTCTTT. Residues: CASSLAVREVTEAFF.

The J gene is TRBJ2-5, the V gene TRBV9, with D tentatively TRBD2 (5 bases). Trimming removed 0 bases from V and 5 bases from J, with 8 bases in between. This CDR3 contains 13 residues. The germline gives CDR1 SGDLS, CDR2 YYNGEE. CDR3 region: CASSVGGLETQYF. The CDR3 nucleotides are TGTGCCAGCAGCGTAGGAGGGTTGGAGACCCAGTACTTC.

The rearrangement uses TRBV5-4 and TRBJ2-1; 8 bases are a match to TRBD2. Germline CDR1 and CDR2: SGHNT and YYREEE (reference sequence). This CDR3 spans 13 amino acids. After removal of 2 bases from V and 8 bases from J, the junction contained 3 bases not matched to a gene. The CDR3 region has the DNA TGTGCCAGCAGCTTTGCGGGAGGTGATGAGCAGTTCTTC. Protein sequence: CASSFAGGDEQFF.

This rearrangement joins TRBV19 to TRBJ2-1; 11 nucleotides agree with TRBD2. The CDR3 is 15 amino acids. The V gene's germline CDR1 is LNHDA and CDR2 SQIVND (reference sequence). Trimming removed 3 bases from V and 7 bases from J; junction bases left unmatched: 5. The CDR3 spells CASSITSGGSNEQFF. In nucleotides, the CDR3 is TGTGCCAGTAGTATTACTAGCGGGGGTAGTAATGAGCAGTTCTTC.